This section outlines one T cell receptor (beta chain) sequence together with its context. As yet, its antigen is unknown. This entry comes from a study of cytomegalovirus exposure and HLA in healthy donors. The study, taken as a whole, reports: Later analysis identified about 15,000 TCR beta sequences associated with HLA alleles, using a false discovery rate threshold of 0.05. Per published reports, the classifier diagnosed cytomegalovirus status with high specificity and sensitivity.

Germline CDR1 LNHDA, CDR2 SQIVND (reference sequence). The CDR3 is 14 amino acids. V dropped 3 bases and J dropped 5 bases, with 13 bases sitting between them. The PCR ran on 60 Vbeta and 13 Jbeta primers. Study processing details: There were about 88 million unique TCR beta chains by a later count, and some 12 million of them were shared. The table came from immunoSEQ multiplex PCR; TCRdb's copy has only in-frame clones and leaves some out. V, J and clone size derive from that table, while D and trimming were established from the DNA sequence. The sample carries fewer than 100,000 clones, under 80% recorded once. Donors showed nominal health when sampled, although they likely had unrecorded immune exposures.

Sequences were obtained from PBMCs. The chain links TRBV19 to TRBJ1-1, with D unclear. This TCR came from a man aged 35 to 55 in good health and CMV-seronegative. The chain's CDR3 is CASSMFFGLTEAFF. CDR3 in DNA: TGTGCCAGTAGTATGTTCTTCGGGTTAACTGAAGCTTTCTTT.